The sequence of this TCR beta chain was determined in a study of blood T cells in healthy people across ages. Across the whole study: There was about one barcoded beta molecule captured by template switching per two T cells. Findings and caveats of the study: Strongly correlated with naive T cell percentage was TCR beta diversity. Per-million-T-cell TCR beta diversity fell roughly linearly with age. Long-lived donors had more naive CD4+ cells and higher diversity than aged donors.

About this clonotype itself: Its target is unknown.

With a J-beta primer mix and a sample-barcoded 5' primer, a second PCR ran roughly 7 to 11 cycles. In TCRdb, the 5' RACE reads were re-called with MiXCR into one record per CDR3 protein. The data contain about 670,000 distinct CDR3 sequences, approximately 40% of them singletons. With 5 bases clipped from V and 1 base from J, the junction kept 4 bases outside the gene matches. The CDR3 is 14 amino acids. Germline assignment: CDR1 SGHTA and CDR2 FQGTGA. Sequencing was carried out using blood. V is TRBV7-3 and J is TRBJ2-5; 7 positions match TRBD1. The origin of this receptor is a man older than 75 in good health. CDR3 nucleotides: TGTGCCAGCAGCCATTACAGGGGCCAAGAGACCCAGTACTTC. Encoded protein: CASSHYRGQETQYF.